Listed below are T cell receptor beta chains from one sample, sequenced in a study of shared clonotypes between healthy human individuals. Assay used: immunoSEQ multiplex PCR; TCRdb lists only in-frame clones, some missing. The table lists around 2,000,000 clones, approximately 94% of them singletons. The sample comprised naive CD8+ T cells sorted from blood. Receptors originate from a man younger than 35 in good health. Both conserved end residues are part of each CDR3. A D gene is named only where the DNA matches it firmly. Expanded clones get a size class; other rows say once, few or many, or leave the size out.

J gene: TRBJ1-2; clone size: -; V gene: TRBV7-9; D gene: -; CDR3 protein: CASSLDEDGYTF; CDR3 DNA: TGTGCCAGCAGCTTAGACGAGGATGGCTACACCTTC
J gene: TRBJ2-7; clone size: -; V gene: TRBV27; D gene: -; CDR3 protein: CASSLGGSSYEQYF; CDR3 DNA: TGTGCCAGCAGTTTGGGGGGCAGCTCCTACGAGCAGTACTTC
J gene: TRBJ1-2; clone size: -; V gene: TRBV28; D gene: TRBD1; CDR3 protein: CASRVIQGAVGYTF; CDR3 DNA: TGTGCCAGCAGGGTGATACAGGGGGCGGTGGGCTACACCTTC
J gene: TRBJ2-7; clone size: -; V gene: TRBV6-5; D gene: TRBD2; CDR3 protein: CASNIAGSYEQYF; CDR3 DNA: TGTGCCAGCAACATAGCGGGATCCTACGAGCAGTACTTC
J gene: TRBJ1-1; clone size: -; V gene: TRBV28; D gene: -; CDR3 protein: CASIPAGMNTEAFF; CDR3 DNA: TGTGCCAGCATTCCAGCGGGGATGAACACTGAAGCTTTCTTT
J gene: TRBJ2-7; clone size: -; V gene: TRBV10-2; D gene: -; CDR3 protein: CASREGSYEQYF; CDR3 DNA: TGCGCCAGCAGGGAGGGGAGTTACGAGCAGTACTTC
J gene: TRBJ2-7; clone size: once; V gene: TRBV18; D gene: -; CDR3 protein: CASSQDQSITGGARYEQYF; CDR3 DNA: TGTGCCAGCTCACAAGACCAATCGATTACTGGGGGGGCCCGCTACGAGCAGTACTTC
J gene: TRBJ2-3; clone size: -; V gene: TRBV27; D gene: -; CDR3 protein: CASSWARDMSTDTQYF; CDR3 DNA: TGTGCCAGCAGTTGGGCCCGGGACATGAGCACAGATACGCAGTATTTT
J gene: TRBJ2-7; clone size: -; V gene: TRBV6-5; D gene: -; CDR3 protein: CASSYFGGEDLYEQYF; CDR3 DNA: TGTGCCAGCAGTTACTTCGGCGGTGAAGATCTCTACGAGCAGTACTTC
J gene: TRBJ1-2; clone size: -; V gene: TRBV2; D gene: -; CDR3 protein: CASSEGIEPRYGYTF; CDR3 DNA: TGTGCCAGCAGTGAAGGGATAGAGCCCCGGTATGGCTACACCTTC
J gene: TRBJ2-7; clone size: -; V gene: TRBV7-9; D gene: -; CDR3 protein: CASSDTLEQGGSEQYF; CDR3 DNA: TGTGCCAGCAGCGATACCTTAGAGCAGGGAGGTTCCGAGCAGTACTTC
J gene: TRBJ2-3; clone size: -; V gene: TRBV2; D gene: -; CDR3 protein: CASSRSLQEWDTDTQYF; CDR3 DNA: TGTGCCAGCAGTCGTTCACTACAGGAGTGGGACACAGATACGCAGTATTTT
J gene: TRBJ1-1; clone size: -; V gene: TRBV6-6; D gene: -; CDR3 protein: CASSYIVVENTEAFF; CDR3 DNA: TGTGCCAGCAGTTACATCGTGGTAGAAAACACTGAAGCTTTCTTT
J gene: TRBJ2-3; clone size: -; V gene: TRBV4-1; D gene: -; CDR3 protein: CASSQASSYTDTQYF; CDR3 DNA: TGCGCCAGCAGCCAAGCTAGCTCCTATACAGATACGCAGTATTTT